Each of the 30 T cell receptor beta chains below was sequenced from the same sample in a study of cytomegalovirus exposure and HLA in healthy donors. Primers included in the PCR were 60 Vbeta and 13 Jbeta primers. TCRdb's table, derived via immunoSEQ multiplex PCR, lists solely in-frame clones and lacks some. The table has roughly 140,000 clones, about 80% seen once. Input material: PBMCs. The receptors originated from a woman aged 30 to 39 in good health and CMV-seronegative.

The chain is built from TRBV27 and TRBJ2-7; 9 bases are shared with TRBD2. Germline V lookup: CDR1 MNHEY, CDR2 SMNVEV (reference sequence). The CDR3 consists of 15 residues. V lost 0 bases to trimming and J lost 3 bases; unmatched junction nucleotides: 3. The CDR3 loop reads CASSLSASGDYEQYF. CDR3 nucleotides: TGTGCCAGCAGTTTATCCGCTAGCGGGGACTACGAGCAGTACTTC.

The rearrangement joins TRBV7-2 to TRBJ1-4; 7 bases agree with TRBD1. With 1 base clipped from V and 6 bases from J, the junction kept 8 bases outside the gene matches. This CDR3 is built from 16 residues. CDR1 SGHTA and CDR2 FQGNSA come from the germline V gene. DNA for the CDR3: TGTGCCAGCAGCTTAGATGGGGACAGCTACTATGAAAAACTGTTTTTT. It specifies CASSLDGDSYYEKLFF. Filled out from reference TRBV7-2 and TRBJ1-4, the complete variable domain reads GAGVSQSPSNKVTEKGKDVELRCDPISGHTALYWYRQSLGQGLEFLIYFQGNSAPDKSGLPSDRFSAERTGGSVSTLTIQRTQQEDSAVYLCASSLDGDSYYEKLFFGSGTQLSVL.

This chain links TRBV5-1 with TRBJ1-1; 7 positions agree with TRBD1. CDR1 SGHRS and CDR2 YFSETQ come from the germline V gene. V dropped 2 bases and J dropped 0; count of bases not matched to a gene: 10. The CDR3 sequence is 17 residues long. The CDR3 DNA reads TGCGCCAGCAGCTTACAGGGGAGCACCCACCTGAACACTGAAGCTTTCTTT. It translates to CASSLQGSTHLNTEAFF.

The chain combines TRBV21-1 with TRBJ1-2. TRBV21-1 is annotated as a pseudogene. The CDR3 loop spans 16 amino acids. This CDR3 reads CASSKAPNAGRNGYTF. The CDR3 nucleotides are TGTGCCAGCAGCAAAGCGCCTAATGCAGGGAGGAATGGCTACACCTTC.

The chain combines TRBV7-3 with TRBJ1-5; D is perhaps TRBD1 (6 bases). Germline CDR1 and CDR2: SGHTA and FQGTGA. There are 15 residues in the CDR3. Trimming removed 2 bases from V and 3 bases from J, with 11 bases in between. The CDR3 bases are TGTGCCAGCAGCTTACGAGGGGGAAACAATCAGCCCCAGCATTTT. This gives the protein CASSLRGGNNQPQHF.

The genes are TRBV19 and TRBJ2-3; D not certain. CDR1 and CDR2 (germline): LNHDA, SQIVND (reference sequence). The CDR3 is 12 residues long. V was cut by 3 bases and J by 6 bases, with 7 bases left in between. CDR3 amino acids: CASSIFSDTQYF. The CDR3 nucleotides are TGTGCCAGTAGTATTTTTTCGGATACGCAGTATTTT.

This clone has just one count. The gene calls are TRBV16 and TRBJ2-5; the match to TRBD1 covers 8 bases. Germline lookup yields CDR1 KGHSY and CDR2 FQNENV. The J segment lost 3 bases and the V segment lost 4 bases, leaving 10 bases of the junction unmatched. This CDR3 has 16 amino acids. This CDR3 reads CASSPRLQGVKETQYF. In DNA, the CDR3 is TGTGCCAGCAGCCCCCGTCTACAGGGGGTTAAAGAGACCCAGTACTTC.

The chain is built from TRBV4-1 and TRBJ2-7, with D tentatively TRBD2 (5 bases). Per germline, CDR1 MGHRA and CDR2 YSYEKL. The CDR3 length is 15 residues. Deletions cut 2 bases from V and 2 bases from J, with 13 bases between. CDR3 nucleotide sequence: TGCGCCAGCAGCCAAATAATCGGGATAACCTACGAGCAGTACTTC. It codes for CASSQIIGITYEQYF.

J is TRBJ1-3 and V is TRBV11-2, with 9 bases fitting TRBD1. CDR3 length: 18 amino acids. The germline gives CDR1 SGHAT, CDR2 FQNNGV. The junction had 15 bases not matched to a gene; V was cut back by 4 bases and J by 5 bases. CDR3 region: CASSSPRALQGARNTIYF. The CDR3 nucleotides are TGTGCCAGCAGCTCACCTAGAGCCCTACAGGGGGCAAGAAACACCATATATTTT.

The chain carries TRBV30 and TRBJ1-3; D may be TRBD1 (6 bases). Trimming took off 0 bases at V and 5 bases at J, with 11 bases between the two ends. There are 14 residues in the CDR3. Per the germline V gene, CDR1 is GTSNPN and CDR2 is SVGIG (reference sequence). This chain's CDR3 is CAWSVTRGRNTIYF. The CDR3 DNA sequence: TGTGCCTGGAGTGTCACCAGGGGCAGAAACACCATATATTTT.

This chain joins TRBV9 and TRBJ2-2; 9 nucleotides align to TRBD1. This CDR3 has 16 amino acids. V shed 4 bases, J shed 7 bases, and the junction held 11 bases outside the gene matches. Looked up from germline, CDR1 is SGDLS and CDR2 is YYNGEE. The CDR3 loop is CASSSYRGHSGGELFF. CDR3 nucleotides: TGTGCCAGCAGCTCCTACAGGGGGCATAGCGGCGGGGAGCTGTTTTTT.

This clone was recorded once. The chain combines TRBV5-1 with TRBJ1-1; no definite D call. The CDR3 runs 14 residues. Germline values: CDR1 SGHRS, CDR2 YFSETQ. Trimming took off 4 bases at V and 4 bases at J, with 14 bases between the two ends. The CDR3 DNA reads TGCGCCAGCAGCCCAACTCGGGTTGGCACTGAAGCTTTCTTT. This codes for CASSPTRVGTEAFF.

The V and J genes are TRBV10-3 and TRBJ2-5; tentative D call: TRBD1 (6 bases). CDR3 length: 12 residues. Trimming cost V 8 bases and J 2 bases, with 9 bases left between them. CDR1 and CDR2 from the germline V gene are ENHRY and SYGVKD. The chain's CDR3 is CAIGGQQETQYF. CDR3 nucleotides: TGTGCCATCGGCGGACAGCAAGAGACCCAGTACTTC.

The J gene is TRBJ2-3, the V gene TRBV19, with 7 bases identical to TRBD1. Germline V CDR1 and CDR2: LNHDA, SQIVND (reference sequence). The CDR3 has 17 amino acids. The V segment lost 3 bases and the J segment 0 bases; nucleotides outside the gene matches: 9. This chain's CDR3 is CASSIRQGSSSTDTQYF. Here the CDR3 DNA reads TGTGCCAGTAGTATTAGACAGGGATCCTCTAGCACAGATACGCAGTATTTT.

The V gene is TRBV5-6, the J gene TRBJ1-5; 8 positions agree with TRBD1. Germline V gene lookup returns CDR1 SGHDT and CDR2 YYEEEE. This CDR3 has 16 residues. J was trimmed by 6 bases and V by 4 bases; bases with no gene match: 12. This CDR3 is CASSDGGQGAGQPQHF. The CDR3 DNA follows: TGTGCCAGCAGCGACGGAGGGCAGGGGGCTGGTCAGCCCCAGCATTTT.

J is TRBJ2-7 and V is TRBV29-1; possibly TRBD1 for D (6 bases). The CDR3 spans 13 residues. Deletions cut 5 bases from V and 2 bases from J, with 13 bases between. The V gene's germline CDR1 is SQVTM and CDR2 ANQGSEA. CDR3 DNA sequence: TGCAGCGTTATTACCGGGACAACCTACGAGCAGTACTTC. As protein: CSVITGTTYEQYF.

This clone was counted between two and nine times. The chain recombines TRBV5-4 with TRBJ2-7; TRBD1 matches 8 bases. Germline V CDR1 and CDR2: SGHNT, YYREEE (reference sequence). CDR3 size: 15 residues. V shed 4 bases and J 0 bases; nucleotides not matched to a gene: 6. The CDR3 nucleotides read TGTGCCAGCAGCCCGGGACAGGTAAACTCCTACGAGCAGTACTTC. Its translation: CASSPGQVNSYEQYF. The full variable domain, with the rest looked up from reference TRBV5-4 and TRBJ2-7, is ETGVTQSPTHLIKTRGQQVTLRCSSQSGHNTVSWYQQALGQGPQFIFQYYREEENGRGNFPPRFSGLQFPNYSSELNVNALELDDSALYLCASSPGQVNSYEQYFGPGTRLTVT.

The V gene is TRBV19, the J gene TRBJ1-1; 7 nucleotides line up with TRBD1. Trimming removed 5 bases from V and 7 bases from J; junction bases left unmatched: 4. The germline V gene encodes CDR1 LNHDA and CDR2 SQIVND (reference sequence). The CDR3 covers 12 residues. CDR3 in DNA: TGTGCCAGTAGTGGACGGGACAGTGAAGCTTTCTTT. This gives the protein CASSGRDSEAFF. The full variable domain, in which reference TRBV19 and TRBJ1-1 provide the parts outside the CDR3, is DGGITQSPKYLFRKEGQNVTLSCEQNLNHDAMYWYRQDPGQGLRLIYYSQIVNDFQKGDIAEGYSVSREKKESFPLTVTSAQKNPTAFYLCASSGRDSEAFFGQGTRLTVV.

V gene TRBV11-2 combines with J gene TRBJ2-4; weak D call: TRBD1 (5 bases). The CDR3 is made up of 16 amino acids. Trimming shortened V by 5 bases and J by 1 base, and 15 bases separated the two germline ends. Per the germline V gene, CDR1 is SGHAT and CDR2 is FQNNGV. The CDR3 spells CASSPRQTLAKNIQYF. DNA for the CDR3: TGTGCCAGCAGCCCCCGACAGACGTTGGCCAAAAACATTCAGTACTTC. Combining the CDR3 with reference TRBV11-2 and TRBJ2-4 gives the whole variable domain EAGVAQSPRYKIIEKRQSVAFWCNPISGHATLYWYQQILGQGPKLLIQFQNNGVVDDSQLPKDRFSAERLKGVDSTLKIQPAKLEDSAVYLCASSPRQTLAKNIQYFGAGTRLSVL.

This sequence joins TRBV14 and TRBJ2-7, with 9 bases matching TRBD1. Germline assignment: CDR1 SGHDN and CDR2 FVKESK. V was pared by 4 bases and J by 4 bases, with 5 bases of the junction left unmatched. The CDR3 has 14 amino acids. CDR3 sequence reads: CASSPLDRGYEQYF. DNA for the CDR3: TGTGCCAGCAGCCCCTTGGACAGGGGTTACGAGCAGTACTTC.

J is TRBJ1-5 and V is TRBV9; TRBD1 matches at 9 bases. The junction had 6 bases not matched to a gene; V was cut back by 3 bases and J by 8 bases. The CDR3 is made up of 14 amino acids. Germline values: CDR1 SGDLS, CDR2 YYNGEE. CDR3 loop: CASSATGGWEPQHF. The DNA for the CDR3 is TGTGCCAGCAGCGCAACAGGGGGCTGGGAGCCCCAGCATTTT.

This rearrangement joins TRBV30 to TRBJ2-1, with TRBD2 identical over 8 bases. Unmatched junction bases numbered 19, after V lost 2 bases and J lost 4 bases. CDR1 is GTSNPN, CDR2 SVGIG, per germline (reference sequence). This CDR3 comprises 19 residues. Here the CDR3 DNA reads TGTGCCTGGAGTTTTCCCCGGGGGGGGGCCCTATTGGGATACAATGAGCAGTTCTTC. Its protein product is CAWSFPRGGALLGYNEQFF.

The chain is built from TRBV7-2 and TRBJ2-3, with D perhaps matching TRBD1 (7 bases). Germline V gene lookup returns CDR1 SGHTA and CDR2 FQGNSA. Trimming shortened V by 6 bases and J by 11 bases, and 15 bases separated the two germline ends. This CDR3 spans 12 amino acids. CDR3 DNA sequence: TGTGCCAGCAGTCGACAGGGAGGTAGGCAGTATTTT. Translation gives CASSRQGGRQYF.

The chain links TRBV9 to TRBJ2-1, with D possibly TRBD2 on 5 matching bases. The ends were cut back, 1 base at V and 9 bases at J, with 11 bases in the middle. The CDR3 extends over 13 amino acids. Germline lookup yields CDR1 SGDLS and CDR2 YYNGEE. This chain's CDR3 is CASSVSGSSEQFF. In nucleotides, the CDR3 is TGTGCCAGCAGCGTATCGGGGTCTAGTGAGCAGTTCTTC. The full variable domain, with the rest looked up from reference TRBV9 and TRBJ2-1, is DSGVTQTPKHLITATGQRVTLRCSPRSGDLSVYWYQQSLDQGLQFLIQYYNGEERAKGNILERFSAQQFPDLHSELNLSSLELGDSALYFCASSVSGSSEQFFGPGTRLTVL.

The rearrangement uses TRBV13 and TRBJ1-1; 7 bases match TRBD1. The CDR3 is made up of 15 amino acids. Trimming at V came to 5 bases and at J to 1 base, leaving 7 bases not matched to a gene. Germline V gene sequence: CDR1 PRHDT, CDR2 FYEKMQ (reference sequence). CDR3 nucleotides: TGTGCCAGCAGCCAGCGACAGGGACGGAACACTGAAGCTTTCTTT. Translating it yields CASSQRQGRNTEAFF.

In this sample, this clone turned up a few times. The J gene is TRBJ1-5, the V gene TRBV7-2; D ambiguous. The germline gives CDR1 SGHTA, CDR2 FQGNSA. This CDR3 has 13 residues. Trimming cost V 6 bases and J 4 bases, with 10 bases left between them. CDR3 sequence reads: CASSQAPNQPQHF. In DNA form, the CDR3 reads TGTGCCAGCAGTCAGGCACCGAATCAGCCCCAGCATTTT.

The chain is built from TRBV19 and TRBJ1-1, with D possibly matching TRBD1 (6 bases). V was clipped by 9 bases and J by 1 base, with 12 bases between them. Germline-derived CDR1 and CDR2 are LNHDA and SQIVND (reference sequence). The CDR3 spans 13 residues. CDR3 residues: CASKTGGNTEAFF. The CDR3 DNA sequence: TGTGCCAGCAAGACAGGAGGGAACACTGAAGCTTTCTTT.

DNA of the CDR3: TGCGCCAGCAGCTTGGGGGACAGGGTTAGTGGCTACACCTTC. This codes for CASSLGDRVSGYTF. This chain joins TRBV5-1 and TRBJ1-2, with 9 bases matching TRBD1. After removal of 0 bases from V and 7 bases from J, the junction contained 4 bases not matched to a gene. In germline, CDR1 is SGHRS, CDR2 YFSETQ. The length of the CDR3 is 14 residues.

The chain recombines TRBV2 with TRBJ1-1; 7 positions agree with TRBD1. The CDR3 is 12 amino acids. V shed 9 bases and J 10 bases; nucleotides not matched to a gene: 11. Looked up from germline, CDR1 is SNHLY and CDR2 is FYNNEI. CDR3 sequence (DNA): TGTGCCAGTCACAGGGGTCCCGGCGCAGCTTTCTTT. This translates into CASHRGPGAAFF.

Note on this clone: A much larger clone sits a single nucleotide away, making a read error possible. The same CDR3 also results from other DNA sequences found in this sample. The V gene is TRBV11-3, the J gene TRBJ2-6, with D tentatively TRBD1 (5 bases). The CDR3 covers 15 residues. Germline CDR1 reads SGHNT; CDR2 reads YENEEA. This CDR3 reads CASSSTQGGANVLTF. DNA of the CDR3: TGTGCCAGCAGTTCGACGCAGGGTGGGGCTAACGTCCTGACTTTC.